What follows are 26 T cell receptor beta chains derived from one specimen sequenced in a study of shared clonotypes between healthy human individuals. Naive CD8 cells lacked CD45RO and underwent positive selection for CCR7, leaving out terminally differentiated effector memory CD45RA+ cells. This table comes from immunoSEQ multiplex PCR, and its TCRdb copy is limited to in-frame clones, with some not included. The repertoire holds approximately 810,000 clones, with about 92% as singletons. Sequencing used naive CD8+ T cells sorted from blood. These receptors all stem from a man aged 25 to 45 in good health.

V and J are TRBV2 and TRBJ2-3; D tentatively reads TRBD1 or TRBD2 (5 bases each). V was cut by 6 bases and J by 2 bases, with 9 bases left in between. There are 13 residues in the CDR3. Germline CDR1 and CDR2: SNHLY and FYNNEI. CDR3 in amino acids: CASRRDLTDTQYF. The CDR3 DNA is TGTGCCAGCAGACGGGACCTCACAGATACGCAGTATTTT.

V is TRBV28 and J is TRBJ2-3; no clear D gene. Trimming took 3 bases from V and 0 from J, leaving 16 bases between them. CDR3 length equals 17 residues. Germline V gives CDR1 MDHEN, CDR2 SYDVKM. CDR3 bases: TGTGCCAGCAGTTTTAGGGCGCGTTCGGATAGCACAGATACGCAGTATTTT. This codes for CASSFRARSDSTDTQYF. Filled out from reference TRBV28 and TRBJ2-3, the complete variable domain reads DVKVTQSSRYLVKRTGEKVFLECVQDMDHENMFWYRQDPGLGLRLIYFSYDVKMKEKGDIPEGYSVSREKKERFSLILESASTNQTSMYLCASSFRARSDSTDTQYFGPGTRLTVL.

The V gene is TRBV7-9, the J gene TRBJ2-1; D is unclear. Deletions cut 8 bases from V and 0 bases from J, with 14 bases between. The length of the CDR3 is 15 residues. Germline V gene data show CDR1 as SEHNR and CDR2 as FQNEAQ (reference sequence). CDR3 nucleotides: TGTGCCAGCGGAGAGACCCTAGACTCCTACAATGAGCAGTTCTTC. Residues: CASGETLDSYNEQFF. The complete variable domain, with remaining parts taken from reference TRBV7-9 and TRBJ2-1, reads DTGVSQNPRHKITKRGQNVTFRCDPISEHNRLYWYRQTLGQGPEFLTYFQNEAQLEKSRLLSDRFSAERPKGSFSTLEIQRTEQGDSAMYLCASGETLDSYNEQFFGPGTRLTVL.

The chain uses TRBV7-9 and TRBJ2-3; 11 positions match TRBD2. V lost 8 bases to trimming and J lost 5 bases; unmatched junction nucleotides: 18. The CDR3 extends over 18 amino acids. Germline-derived CDR1 and CDR2 are SEHNR and FQNEAQ (reference sequence). In DNA form, the CDR3 reads TGTGCCAGCCAAACGCCTACCATAGCGGGAGGGCCCTTAGATACGCAGTATTTT. This gives the protein CASQTPTIAGGPLDTQYF.

The rearrangement uses TRBV9 and TRBJ2-1, with 10 bases fitting TRBD2. This CDR3 region has 15 residues. Per germline, CDR1 SGDLS and CDR2 YYNGEE. V trimming: 0 bases; J trimming: 7 bases; junction bases outside the gene matches: 4. The CDR3 sequence is CASSVASGSSNEQFF. DNA for the CDR3: TGTGCCAGCAGCGTAGCTAGCGGGAGTAGTAATGAGCAGTTCTTC.

The chain carries TRBV28 and TRBJ1-5, with D unclear. CDR3 length: 14 amino acids. V was shortened by 2 bases and J by 0 bases, with 5 bases between the two germline ends. Germline V gene data show CDR1 as MDHEN and CDR2 as SYDVKM. CDR3 in DNA: TGTGCCAGCAGTTTACGCATTAGCAATCAGCCCCAGCATTTT. Protein sequence: CASSLRISNQPQHF. Drawing the rest from reference TRBV28 and TRBJ1-5, the complete variable domain is DVKVTQSSRYLVKRTGEKVFLECVQDMDHENMFWYRQDPGLGLRLIYFSYDVKMKEKGDIPEGYSVSREKKERFSLILESASTNQTSMYLCASSLRISNQPQHFGDGTRLSIL.

The chain recombines TRBV27 with TRBJ2-7; TRBD1 might be the D (6 bases). The CDR3 has 14 residues. Germline V gives CDR1 MNHEY, CDR2 SMNVEV (reference sequence). V lost 5 bases to trimming and J lost 2 bases, with 13 bases between them. The CDR3 loop is CASSISGTPYEQYF. In DNA form, the CDR3 reads TGTGCCAGCAGTATCTCCGGGACACCCTACGAGCAGTACTTC.

The rearrangement uses TRBV6-5 and TRBJ1-1, with D unclear. The CDR3 totals 13 residues. Deletions cut 7 bases from V and 2 bases from J, with 11 bases between. Germline assignment: CDR1 MNHEY and CDR2 SVGAGI. The CDR3 loop reads CASTHSPNTEAFF. The CDR3 coding sequence is TGTGCCAGCACCCACAGCCCTAACACTGAAGCTTTCTTT.

The J gene is TRBJ2-1, the V gene TRBV28, with unresolved D. Deletions cut 6 bases from V and 2 bases from J, with 14 bases between. Looked up from germline, CDR1 is MDHEN and CDR2 is SYDVKM. CDR3 length: 15 residues. The CDR3 sequence is CASRSTLGPYNEQFF. As DNA, the CDR3 is TGTGCCAGCAGATCCACTCTCGGACCCTACAATGAGCAGTTCTTC.

V is TRBV20-1 and J is TRBJ2-4; D not resolved. CDR1 DFQATT and CDR2 SNEGSKA come from the germline V gene (reference sequence). V gave up 3 bases and J gave up 11 bases, with 8 bases separating them. The CDR3 sequence is 10 residues long. CDR3 DNA sequence: TGCAGTGCTAGCTTTGGGTTTCAGTACTTC. It is translated as CSASFGFQYF.

The chain couples TRBV7-9 to TRBJ2-7; the match to TRBD1 covers 7 bases. Germline V gives CDR1 SEHNR, CDR2 FQNEAQ (reference sequence). The CDR3 contains 18 residues. J gave up 2 bases and V 7 bases, and 20 bases lay outside the gene matches. The DNA of the CDR3 is TGTGCCAGCACCCAAAGGGACAGTTCCCTCCAGTCCACCTACGAGCAGTACTTC. As protein: CASTQRDSSLQSTYEQYF.

This chain joins TRBV7-9 and TRBJ2-7, with 9 bases identical to TRBD2. The V gene's germline CDR1 is SEHNR and CDR2 FQNEAQ (reference sequence). The CDR3 spans 17 residues. V dropped 5 bases and J dropped 0; count of bases not matched to a gene: 11. The CDR3 sequence: CASSPLGLAGNSYEQYF. CDR3 DNA sequence: TGTGCCAGCAGCCCCCTGGGCCTAGCGGGGAACTCCTACGAGCAGTACTTC.

The V gene is TRBV10-2, the J gene TRBJ2-5; possibly TRBD1 or TRBD2 for D (6 bases each). The J call may be wrong; the DNA end is better matched by TRBJ2-7. The CDR3 is 11 residues long. CDR1 WSHSY and CDR2 SAAADI come from the germline V gene. Here the CDR3 reads CASGGGYEQYF. The CDR3 DNA is TGCGCCAGCGGAGGGGGCTACGAGCAGTACTTC.

The gene calls are TRBV11-2 and TRBJ1-3; D gene uncertain. Trimming left V 2 bases short and J 4 bases short, with 3 bases between. In germline, CDR1 is SGHAT, CDR2 FQNNGV. The CDR3 has 12 residues. The CDR3 here is CASSLSGNTIYF. DNA of the CDR3: TGTGCCAGCAGCTTATCCGGAAACACCATATATTTT.

In nucleotides, the CDR3 is TGCGCCAGCAGCCTCCTAACGGGAGCCTACGAGCAGTACTTC. Its protein product is CASSLLTGAYEQYF. This chain uses TRBV4-1 with TRBJ2-7, with TRBD2 as a possible D gene (6 bases). Germline V lookup: CDR1 MGHRA, CDR2 YSYEKL. V dropped 4 bases and J dropped 2 bases, with 12 bases sitting between them. This CDR3 is built from 14 residues.

This clone was observed a handful of times. The gene calls are TRBV7-9 and TRBJ2-6; D is undetermined. The CDR3 consists of 13 residues. CDR1 is SEHNR and CDR2 is FQNEAQ in the germline V gene (reference sequence). V was pared by 5 bases and J by 2 bases, with 4 bases between. Written as DNA, the CDR3 is TGTGCCAGCAGCCCCCCTGGGGCCAACGTCCTGACTTTC. Amino acid sequence: CASSPPGANVLTF.

The gene calls are TRBV27 and TRBJ1-4; D remains ambiguous. Trimming took 2 bases from V and 0 from J, leaving 7 bases between them. The CDR3 totals 15 residues. Germline V gives CDR1 MNHEY, CDR2 SMNVEV (reference sequence). The CDR3, as DNA: TGTGCCAGCAGTTTAAGTTTAGCAACTAATGAAAAACTGTTTTTT. Amino acid sequence: CASSLSLATNEKLFF.

The gene calls are TRBV9 and TRBJ2-1, with D possibly matching TRBD1 (6 bases). Trimming shortened V by 2 bases and J by 4 bases, and 13 bases separated the two germline ends. Germline V gene sequence: CDR1 SGDLS, CDR2 YYNGEE. CDR3 size: 15 residues. In nucleotides, the CDR3 is TGTGCCAGCAGCGTGCTGGCAGGGGAATACAATGAGCAGTTCTTC. Its protein product is CASSVLAGEYNEQFF.

CDR3 in DNA: TGTGCCAGCAATGAGGGGACTGTTGTCTATGGCTACACCTTC. Translated, it gives CASNEGTVVYGYTF. The rearrangement joins TRBV2 to TRBJ1-2; D is possibly TRBD1 (5 bases). The CDR3 contains 14 residues. The V end was cut by 7 bases, the J end by 4 bases, with 16 bases between. Germline V gene sequence: CDR1 SNHLY, CDR2 FYNNEI.

The V and J genes are TRBV5-1 and TRBJ2-7; TRBD2 aligns across 11 bases. V lost 4 bases and J lost 2; bases outside the gene matches: 5. CDR1 and CDR2 (germline): SGHRS, YFSETQ. The CDR3 runs 15 residues. The CDR3 is CASSLTSGGAYEQYF. The CDR3 nucleotides are TGCGCCAGCAGCCTAACTAGCGGGGGAGCCTACGAGCAGTACTTC.

On this clone itself: The DNA is left out, because the CDR3 cannot be placed on it with certainty; the CDR3 is given as TCRdb lists it. This rearrangement joins TRBV29-1 to TRBJ2-2; TRBD2 is the table's D call and was not checked against the DNA. The CDR3 length is 14 residues, termini included. The germline CDR1 and CDR2 sequences are SQVTM and ANQGSEA. CDR3 sequence: CSPNPKGTPGSCFF.

This clone has a single count. This chain connects TRBV2 to TRBJ1-1, with no clear D. V gave up 2 bases and J gave up 0 bases, with 13 bases separating them. The CDR3 length is 16 residues. Germline V gives CDR1 SNHLY, CDR2 FYNNEI. CDR3 residues: CASSERPFLMNTEAFF. CDR3 sequence (DNA): TGTGCCAGCAGTGAAAGGCCCTTTTTGATGAACACTGAAGCTTTCTTT.

About this clone itself: In the same sample, other DNA sequences code for this CDR3. The chain carries TRBV27 and TRBJ2-7; D is uncertain. The CDR3 contains 13 residues. The V gene lost 2 bases and the J gene lost 0 bases, with 5 bases spanning the gap. The V gene's germline CDR1 is MNHEY and CDR2 SMNVEV (reference sequence). In nucleotides, the CDR3 is TGTGCCAGCAGTTTAGGAAACTCCTACGAGCAGTACTTC. Translated: CASSLGNSYEQYF.

This chain uses TRBV27 with TRBJ2-1, with 10 bases fitting TRBD2. Per germline, CDR1 MNHEY and CDR2 SMNVEV (reference sequence). The length of the CDR3 is 17 residues. V shed 5 bases, J shed 4 bases, and the junction held 11 bases outside the gene matches. This chain's CDR3 is CASSPLQTSGPYNEQFF. The CDR3 DNA sequence: TGTGCCAGCAGTCCCCTACAGACTAGCGGGCCTTACAATGAGCAGTTCTTC.

This chain uses TRBV7-9 with TRBJ2-1; TRBD2 might be the D (5 bases). CDR3 length equals 16 residues. Looked up from germline, CDR1 is SEHNR and CDR2 is FQNEAQ (reference sequence). V lost 1 base and J lost 6, with 16 bases in between. The CDR3 DNA follows: TGTGCCAGCAGCTTAGGGGGTGGATCGGGGTCCAATGAGCAGTTCTTC. It specifies CASSLGGGSGSNEQFF. Drawing the rest from reference TRBV7-9 and TRBJ2-1, the complete variable domain is DTGVSQNPRHKITKRGQNVTFRCDPISEHNRLYWYRQTLGQGPEFLTYFQNEAQLEKSRLLSDRFSAERPKGSFSTLEIQRTEQGDSAMYLCASSLGGGSGSNEQFFGPGTRLTVL.

The chain links TRBV7-2 to TRBJ2-1; TRBD2 matches at 13 bases. This CDR3 is built from 16 residues. Losses at the gene ends were 4 bases for V and 4 bases for J; bases not matched to a gene: 4. Per the germline V gene, CDR1 is SGHTA and CDR2 is FQGNSA. The chain's CDR3 is CASSWGTSGIYNEQFF. Written as DNA, the CDR3 is TGTGCCAGCAGCTGGGGGACTAGCGGGATATACAATGAGCAGTTCTTC. The whole variable domain, remainder taken from reference TRBV7-2 and TRBJ2-1, is GAGVSQSPSNKVTEKGKDVELRCDPISGHTALYWYRQSLGQGLEFLIYFQGNSAPDKSGLPSDRFSAERTGGSVSTLTIQRTQQEDSAVYLCASSWGTSGIYNEQFFGPGTRLTVL.